The entry below gives a single T cell receptor (beta chain) sequence along with its context. In the study's own analysis: Researchers report that nucleated cell counts were estimated from reference gene primer amplification. TCRdb keeps only in-frame clones here, not all; method: immunoSEQ multiplex PCR. D and trimming were read from the DNA, whereas the V and J calls and clone size are those reported in that table. The table shows 20,000 to 30,000 clones, with about 89% occurring only once. The CDR3 length is 12 residues. V was pared by 4 bases and J by 5 bases, with 9 bases between. In germline, CDR1 is SGHNT, CDR2 YYREEE (reference sequence). This record belongs to a study of blood T cell repertoires in COVID-19. Background on the study: Researchers got acute and convalescent COVID-19 samples from the United States, Italy and Spain.

This sequence joins TRBV5-4 and TRBJ2-5; D is ambiguous. Sequences were obtained from peripheral blood. This clonotype was sampled from a human donor with active COVID-19. The donor label of this sample is uncertain. CDR3 protein: CASSQGEETQYF. The CDR3 DNA reads as TGTGCCAGCAGCCAAGGAGAGGAGACCCAGTACTTC.